The 25 T cell receptor beta chains listed next were all sequenced from one sample in a study of CD8 T cells in ankylosing spondylitis. These receptors have no identified antigens. TCRdb analysed the 5' RACE reads with MiXCR anew, one entry per CDR3 protein. The sample has 200,000 to 250,000 distinct CDR3 sequences, 18% seen once. Study conclusions and caveats: One TCR beta motif, made up of roughly 8 highly homologous variants, appeared characteristic of ankylosing spondylitis blood.

The material sequenced was blood, either unsorted or a sorted T cell fraction (not recorded which). These receptors originate from a male donor with ankylosing spondylitis.

This rearrangement joins TRBV5-4 to TRBJ2-3, with D maybe TRBD2 (6 bases). Deletions cut 0 bases from V and 2 bases from J, with 10 bases between. CDR1 and CDR2 from the germline V gene are SGHNT and YYREEE (reference sequence). This CDR3 has 15 amino acids. The CDR3 nucleotides are TGTGCCAGCAGCTTGGGGCTAGCGCCCACAGATACGCAGTATTTT. Amino acid sequence: CASSLGLAPTDTQYF.

In its sample, this clonotype was seen many times. The V and J genes are TRBV7-2 and TRBJ2-3; maybe TRBD1 (5 bases). The V end lost 1 base, the J end lost 2 bases, and 13 bases lay between the germline ends. The CDR3 has 16 amino acids. CDR1 is SGHTA and CDR2 is FQGNSA in the germline V gene. The CDR3 sequence is CASSLGPLQVTDTQYF. In DNA form, the CDR3 reads TGTGCCAGCAGCTTAGGGCCACTACAGGTCACAGATACGCAGTATTTT.

This clonotype has a count of ten or more. V gene TRBV4-3 combines with J gene TRBJ2-3; weak D call: TRBD1 (6 bases). CDR1 and CDR2 (germline): LGHNA, YSLEER. CDR3 length: 16 amino acids. Trimming stripped 1 base from V and 1 base from J, with 12 bases between. CDR3 DNA: TGCGCCAGCAGCCAAGGGACAGCTATTCGCACAGATACGCAGTATTTT. This codes for CASSQGTAIRTDTQYF.

For the CDR3, the DNA is TGTGCCAGCGGAACCTGGACAGGGAGGCACGAGCAGTACTTC. This sequence encodes CASGTWTGRHEQYF. The genes are TRBV5-4 and TRBJ2-7; 8 bases align to TRBD1. J was trimmed by 5 bases and V by 7 bases; bases with no gene match: 11. CDR1 is SGHNT, CDR2 YYREEE, per germline (reference sequence). This CDR3 region has 14 residues.

This clonotype has ten or more counts. The V call is TRBV27, the J call TRBJ1-1, with D possibly TRBD1 on 5 matching bases. The CDR3 extends over 11 amino acids. The germline V and J ends were trimmed by 6 bases and 7 bases, with 9 bases remaining between them. Per germline, CDR1 MNHEY and CDR2 SMNVEV (reference sequence). DNA for the CDR3: TGTGCCAGCAGAACAGGCAGTGAAGCTTTCTTT. Translation: CASRTGSEAFF.

This chain joins TRBV3-1 and TRBJ1-4; D not certain. This CDR3 is built from 14 residues. The germline V gene encodes CDR1 LGHDT and CDR2 YNNKEL (reference sequence). V was pared by 1 base and J by 8 bases, with 11 bases between. The CDR3 loop is CASSQGWTREKLFF. The CDR3, as DNA: TGTGCCAGCAGCCAAGGGTGGACCCGGGAAAAACTGTTTTTT.

The rearrangement uses TRBV5-1 and TRBJ2-7, with 10 bases aligning to TRBD1. The CDR3 is 14 amino acids. Germline-derived CDR1 and CDR2 are SGHRS and YFSETQ. V was pared by 1 base and J by 3 bases, with 1 base of the junction left unmatched. The CDR3, as DNA: TGCGCCAGCAGCTTGTGGGACAGGGGCTACGAGCAGTACTTC. Protein sequence: CASSLWDRGYEQYF.

This clonotype was found a few times. DNA for the CDR3: TGCAGCGCATGGGGGGGAGTGGTCTCTGGGGCCAACGTCCTGACTTTC. Residues: CSAWGGVVSGANVLTF. The rearrangement joins TRBV29-1 to TRBJ2-6, with 7 bases fitting TRBD2. This CDR3 is built from 16 residues. Per the germline V gene, CDR1 is SQVTM and CDR2 is ANQGSEA. The V segment lost 7 bases and the J segment 0 bases; nucleotides outside the gene matches: 9. The variable domain in full, with the rest retrieved from reference TRBV29-1 and TRBJ2-6, is SAVISQKPSRDICQRGTSLTIQCQVDSQVTMMFWYRQQPGQSLTLIATANQGSEATYESGFVIDKFPISRPNLTFSTLTVSNMSPEDSSIYLCSAWGGVVSGANVLTFGAGSRLTVL.

In nucleotides, the CDR3 is TGCGCCAGCAGCTCGGAGGTGGGGGGCCATACGCAGTATTTT. The encoded protein is CASSSEVGGHTQYF. The J gene is TRBJ2-3, the V gene TRBV5-1; D may correspond to TRBD1 or TRBD2 (6 bases each). V lost 3 bases to trimming and J lost 7 bases, with 15 bases between them. Germline CDR1 reads SGHRS; CDR2 reads YFSETQ. CDR3 size: 14 residues.

The chain uses TRBV19 and TRBJ1-2, with D possibly being TRBD1 (6 bases). The germline CDR1 and CDR2 sequences are LNHDA and SQIVND (reference sequence). Trimming left V 6 bases short and J 6 bases short, with 23 bases between. This CDR3 region has 16 residues. CDR3 protein: CASRRGAQGPLNGYTF. The CDR3 nucleotides are TGTGCCAGTAGGAGGGGTGCACAGGGCCCATTGAATGGCTACACCTTC.

This clonotype was detected a few times. The chain links TRBV21-1 to TRBJ2-4. TRBV21-1 is tagged as a pseudogene. This CDR3 has 17 amino acids. The CDR3 here is CASSKGQGLLAKNIQYF. The CDR3 coding sequence is TGTGCCAGCAGCAAAGGGCAGGGTTTACTAGCCAAAAACATTCAGTACTTC.

There are a few counts of this clonotype. The chain recombines TRBV5-4 with TRBJ2-2; D may be TRBD2 (5 bases). CDR1 and CDR2 (germline): SGHNT, YYREEE (reference sequence). CDR3 length: 13 residues. Trimming cost V 3 bases and J 4 bases, with 7 bases left between them. CDR3 nucleotide sequence: TGTGCCAGCAGCTCGACTACCACCGGGGAGCTGTTTTTT. It translates to CASSSTTTGELFF.

This clonotype has just a few counts. The chain is built from TRBV6-4 and TRBJ2-6; either TRBD1 or TRBD2 may fit D (5 bases each). V shed 4 bases and J shed 0 bases, with 10 bases lying between them. The CDR3 sequence is 16 residues long. Per germline, CDR1 MRHNA and CDR2 SNTAGT. The CDR3 protein is CASSVSGASGANVLTF. The DNA of the CDR3 is TGTGCCAGCAGTGTATCCGGGGCCTCTGGGGCCAACGTCCTGACTTTC.

This clonotype turned up a few times. V gene TRBV12-3 or TRBV12-4 combines with J gene TRBJ2-5, with 13 bases identical to TRBD2. With V trimmed by 6 bases and J by 6 bases, 10 bases remained unmatched. The length of the CDR3 is 16 residues. Here the CDR3 reads CASSPWTSGSVKTQYF. CDR3 DNA sequence: TGTGCCAGCAGCCCCTGGACTAGCGGGAGTGTCAAGACCCAGTACTTC.

V is TRBV4-1 and J is TRBJ2-1; unclear D gene. Trimming removed 1 base at V and 5 bases at J, with 9 bases between. Germline CDR1 reads MGHRA; CDR2 reads YSYEKL. This CDR3 is 14 amino acids long. CDR3 nucleotide sequence: TGCGCCAGCAGCCAAGTGGGGATCAACAATGAGCAGTTCTTC. Translating it yields CASSQVGINNEQFF.

The J gene is TRBJ2-2, the V gene TRBV7-2; D is unresolved. Trimming pared 1 base from V and 4 bases from J, leaving 10 bases between. Germline lookup yields CDR1 SGHTA and CDR2 FQGNSA. The CDR3 is 15 residues long. CDR3 in DNA: TGTGCCAGCAGCTTAGAGTGGGGATCCACCGGGGAGCTGTTTTTT. As protein: CASSLEWGSTGELFF.

This clonotype was seen only a few times. The chain employs TRBV13 and TRBJ2-1; D call uncertain. Trimming took 4 bases from V and 7 from J, leaving 8 bases between them. Germline V CDR1 and CDR2: PRHDT, FYEKMQ (reference sequence). CDR3 length: 12 residues. CDR3 region: CASSSIGNEQFF. The CDR3 bases are TGTGCCAGCAGCTCGATCGGAAATGAGCAGTTCTTC. The complete variable domain, with remaining parts taken from reference TRBV13 and TRBJ2-1, reads AAGVIQSPRHLIKEKRETATLKCYPIPRHDTVYWYQQGPGQDPQFLISFYEKMQSDKGSIPDRFSAQQFSDYHSELNMSSLELGDSALYFCASSSIGNEQFFGPGTRLTVL.

J is TRBJ2-3 and V is TRBV9, with TRBD2 as a possible D gene (5 bases). The CDR3 length is 14 residues. The V gene's germline CDR1 is SGDLS and CDR2 YYNGEE. Trimming stripped 0 bases from V and 14 bases from J, with 19 bases between. The CDR3 region has the DNA TGTGCCAGCAGCGTAGGAGGCGGGCCCAAGTCAGTGTATTTT. Encoded protein: CASSVGGGPKSVYF.

This clonotype was seen a handful of times. V and J are TRBV30 and TRBJ2-1; the match to TRBD1 covers 10 bases. This CDR3 is built from 15 residues. With 4 bases clipped from V and 8 bases from J, the junction kept 11 bases outside the gene matches. The germline CDR1 and CDR2 sequences are GTSNPN and SVGIG (reference sequence). The CDR3 sequence: CAWNPGTGATDEQFF. The CDR3 DNA follows: TGTGCCTGGAACCCCGGGACAGGGGCAACGGATGAGCAGTTCTTC. The whole variable domain, filled in from reference TRBV30 and TRBJ2-1, reads SQTIHQWPATLVQPVGSPLSLECTVEGTSNPNLYWYRQAAGRGLQLLFYSVGIGQISSEVPQNLSASRPQDRQFILSSKKLLLSDSGFYLCAWNPGTGATDEQFFGPGTRLTVL.

This clonotype showed up just a few times. This chain uses TRBV25-1 with TRBJ1-1, with D possibly being TRBD1 (6 bases). The CDR3 totals 16 residues. Looked up from germline, CDR1 is MGHDK and CDR2 is SYGVNS. CDR3 protein: CELLNTPGTQNTEAFF. The CDR3 DNA is TGTGAGCTATTGAATACGCCCGGGACACAGAACACTGAAGCTTTCTTT.

Ten or more counts support this clonotype. The V call is TRBV20-1, the J call TRBJ1-1; TRBD1 agrees at 8 bases. Germline assignment: CDR1 DFQATT and CDR2 SNEGSKA (reference sequence). This CDR3 comprises 11 residues. V was clipped by 5 bases and J by 7 bases; unmatched bases: 3. CDR3 amino acids: CSAGTGLEAFF. The CDR3 region has the DNA TGCAGTGCTGGGACAGGACTTGAAGCTTTCTTT.

This sequence joins TRBV7-2 and TRBJ2-5; 10 bases align to TRBD2. Germline V gene sequence: CDR1 SGHTA, CDR2 FQGNSA. The trim removed 5 bases at V and 5 bases at J, leaving 8 bases unmatched. The CDR3 has 15 amino acids. The CDR3 DNA is TGTGCCAGCAGCCCTAACCTAGCGGGAGTGGAGACCCAGTACTTC. Translated: CASSPNLAGVETQYF.

This clonotype was counted at least ten times. The chain carries TRBV3-1 and TRBJ1-1; D unclear. Deletions cut 5 bases from V and 0 bases from J, with 10 bases between. The CDR3 extends over 14 amino acids. Germline V CDR1 and CDR2: LGHDT, YNNKEL (reference sequence). The CDR3 DNA follows: TGTGCCAGCAGCTCTCCCTCCATGAACACTGAAGCTTTCTTT. It translates to CASSSPSMNTEAFF.

The chain has TRBV28 and TRBJ1-2, with TRBD1 matching 10 bases. The CDR3 is made up of 14 amino acids. Unmatched junction bases numbered 3, after V lost 4 bases and J lost 4 bases. Germline V gene lookup returns CDR1 MDHEN and CDR2 SYDVKM. The DNA of the CDR3 is TGTGCCAGCAGTTCCCGGACAGGGGGCTATGGCTACACCTTC. This encodes CASSSRTGGYGYTF.

The chain recombines TRBV20-1 with TRBJ2-4, with D possibly being TRBD1 or TRBD2 (6 bases each). The CDR3 length is 16 residues. The germline CDR1 and CDR2 sequences are DFQATT and SNEGSKA (reference sequence). The V end lost 0 bases, the J end lost 8 bases, and 20 bases lay between the germline ends. CDR3 in amino acids: CSARDGSGAPGYIQYF. As DNA, the CDR3 is TGCAGTGCTAGAGATGGGTCGGGGGCCCCCGGATACATTCAGTACTTC.